This paragraph reports one T cell receptor (beta chain). Its antigen is unknown. In preparing the TRB cDNA libraries, 5' RACE with UMI labels was used. Reanalyzing the 5' RACE reads, TCRdb keeps one entry per CDR3 protein, without DNA. This listing includes around 8,800 distinct CDR3 sequences. The record originates from a study of CXCR3-negative and CXCR3-positive naive CD8 T cells. About the research overall: The libraries yielded 120 million to 150 million TRB reads, about 1.5 +/- 0.3 million each. Study-wide points: Naive subsets had comparable surface CD5, so TRB CDR3 properties gauged TCR strength. Hydrophobicity of TRB CDR3s was greater in CXCR3-positive naive cells than in CXCR3-negative naive cells. Memory cells diverged, while naive CXCR3-positive and CXCR3-negative cells had similar TRBV-TRBJ usage.

The sample was naive CXCR3- CD8+ T cells from blood. Described subset: CD45RO-CCR7+CD27+CD95- naive CD8+ T cells lacking CXCR3 (TNR3-). This sequence was found in a human donor in good health. Some clones in this sample may be carry-over from other donors' samples.

CDR3 in amino acids: CATSRDNIATNEKLFF. The rearrangement uses TRBV15 and TRBJ1-4. The germline V gene has CDR1 LNHNV and CDR2 YYDKDF (reference sequence). CDR3 length: 16 amino acids.